This T cell receptor beta chain was recovered during a study of neoadjuvant anti-PD-1 for oral cavity cancer. About the study: Non-progressing patients received a fourth nivolumab dose near day 43, then surgery on days 50-56.

These newly diagnosed stage II-IVA oral cavity squamous cell carcinoma patients had no prior systemic or radiation treatment. These oral cavity squamous cell carcinomas were HPV-negative and locally advanced. V was clipped by 4 bases and J by 1 base, with 8 bases between them. CDR3 length equals 15 residues. CDR1 is LGHNA and CDR2 is YNFKEQ in the germline V gene. Six replicates per PBMC sample, mostly from 480 ng of genomic DNA. The protocol was immunoSEQ multiplex PCR, while the TCRdb copy is restricted to in-frame clones and leaves out a portion. Altogether about 20,000 clones are present, approximately 79% being singletons, with the ten largest covering more than 2.5%.

This clonotype was sampled from a person aged 35-79 years with oral cavity squamous cell carcinoma. The rearrangement joins TRBV4-2 to TRBJ2-6; D unresolved. Sequencing used PBMCs, obtained before nivolumab (anti-PD-1) treatment. The CDR3 loop is CASSLGVSGANVLTF. The CDR3, as DNA: TGTGCCAGCAGCCTCGGAGTATCTGGGGCCAACGTCCTGACTTTC.